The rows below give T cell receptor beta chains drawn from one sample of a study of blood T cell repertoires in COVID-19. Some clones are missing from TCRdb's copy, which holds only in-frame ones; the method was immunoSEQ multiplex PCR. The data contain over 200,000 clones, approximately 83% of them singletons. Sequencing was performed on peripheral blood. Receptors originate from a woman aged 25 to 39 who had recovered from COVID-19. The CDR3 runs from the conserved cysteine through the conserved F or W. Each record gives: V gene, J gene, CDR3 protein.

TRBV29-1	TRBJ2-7	CSGKRGPDSYEQYF
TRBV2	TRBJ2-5	CASRGDSETQYF
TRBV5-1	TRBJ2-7	CASSLAAGPEQYF
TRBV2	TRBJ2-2	CASSGGQGNTGELFF
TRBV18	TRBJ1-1	CASSPRGRTEAFF
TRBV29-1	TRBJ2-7	CSVKPGQGAYEQYF
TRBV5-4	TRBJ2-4	CASRPDTSNIQYF
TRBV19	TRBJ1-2	CASSYGTGDGYTF
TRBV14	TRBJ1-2	CASSQSKGGPYYGYTF
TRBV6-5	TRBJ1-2	CASSYVTGIFYYGYTF
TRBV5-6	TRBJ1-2	CASSTNSGGGSLGYTF
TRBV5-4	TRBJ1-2	CASSPTAGTGIYGYTF
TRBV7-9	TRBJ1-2	CASSGGRGSIYGYTF
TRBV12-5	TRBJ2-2	CASGDTGGPDTGELFF
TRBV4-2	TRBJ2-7	CASSQEGWASYEQYF
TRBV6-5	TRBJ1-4	CASSYSTGGEKLFF
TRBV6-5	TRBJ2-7	CASKRTGTHSYEQYF
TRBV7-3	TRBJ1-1	CASSLQGGDTEAFF
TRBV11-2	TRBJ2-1	CASSPGGGRDNEQFF
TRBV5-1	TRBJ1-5	CASRQDSNQPQHF
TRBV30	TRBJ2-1	CAWSEGWGRRAGAGEQFF
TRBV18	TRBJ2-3	CASSPKTGKGTDTQYF
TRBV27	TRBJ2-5	CASSLTSGGAGETQYF
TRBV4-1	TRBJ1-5	CASSQEDVPNQPQHF
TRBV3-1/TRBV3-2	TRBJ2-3	CASSPGGRVTDTQYF
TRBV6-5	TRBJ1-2	CASSYLRENYGYTF
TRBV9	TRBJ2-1	CASSVPLAGGYNEQFF
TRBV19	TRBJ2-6	CASSPRASGANVLTF
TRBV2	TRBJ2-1	CASSPGTSGGNEQFF
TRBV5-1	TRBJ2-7	CASSLYYYEQYF
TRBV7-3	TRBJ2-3	CASSSNLALNTDTQYF
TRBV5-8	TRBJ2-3	CASSLGGTDTQYF
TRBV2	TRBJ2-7	CASSGASYEQYF
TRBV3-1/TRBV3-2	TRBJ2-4	CASSLQGRENIQYF
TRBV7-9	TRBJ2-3	CASSLVRGGTDTQYF
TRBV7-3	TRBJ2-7	CASSLTSREPYEQYF
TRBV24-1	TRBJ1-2	CATSDFPELDLIQGHGYTF
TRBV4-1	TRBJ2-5	CASSQGESKTQYF
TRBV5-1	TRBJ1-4	CASRPDSYNEKLFF
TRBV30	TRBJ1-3	CAWSADSLGNTIYF
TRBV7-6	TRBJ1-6	CASSLAQGQGQRSPLHF
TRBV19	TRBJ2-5	CASSSQGFQETQYF